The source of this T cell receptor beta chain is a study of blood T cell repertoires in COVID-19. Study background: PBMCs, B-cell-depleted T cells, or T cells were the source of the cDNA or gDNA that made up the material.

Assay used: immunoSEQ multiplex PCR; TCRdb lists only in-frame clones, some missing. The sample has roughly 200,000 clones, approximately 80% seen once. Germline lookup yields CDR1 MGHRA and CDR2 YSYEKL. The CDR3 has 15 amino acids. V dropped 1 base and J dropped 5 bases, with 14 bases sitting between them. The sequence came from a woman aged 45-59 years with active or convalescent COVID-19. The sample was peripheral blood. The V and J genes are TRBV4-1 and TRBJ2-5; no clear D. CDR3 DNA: TGCGCCAGCAGCCAAGCCCACTCGCCTTGGGAGACCCAGTACTTC. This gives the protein CASSQAHSPWETQYF.